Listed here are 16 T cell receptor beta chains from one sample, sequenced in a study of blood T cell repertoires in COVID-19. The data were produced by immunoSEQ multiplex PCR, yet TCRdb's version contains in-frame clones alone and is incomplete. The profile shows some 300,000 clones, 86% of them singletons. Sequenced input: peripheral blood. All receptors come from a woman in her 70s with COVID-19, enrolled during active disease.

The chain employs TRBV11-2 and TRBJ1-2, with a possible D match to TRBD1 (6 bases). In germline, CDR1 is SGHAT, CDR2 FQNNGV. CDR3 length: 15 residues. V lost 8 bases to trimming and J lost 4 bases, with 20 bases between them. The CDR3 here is CASPFIPQGSYGYTF. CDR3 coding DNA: TGTGCCAGCCCTTTTATACCACAGGGATCCTATGGCTACACCTTC.

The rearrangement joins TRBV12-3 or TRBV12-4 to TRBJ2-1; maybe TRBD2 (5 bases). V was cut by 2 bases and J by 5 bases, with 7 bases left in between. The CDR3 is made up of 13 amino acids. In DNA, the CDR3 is TGTGCCAGCAGTTTAATCGGGGACAATGAGCAGTTCTTC. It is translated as CASSLIGDNEQFF.

The CDR3 is CASSLEVFLTDTQYF. The DNA of the CDR3 is TGTGCCAGCAGTTTAGAGGTCTTCCTTACAGATACGCAGTATTTT. The V gene is TRBV28, the J gene TRBJ2-3; unclear D gene. Looked up from germline, CDR1 is MDHEN and CDR2 is SYDVKM. V was pared by 2 bases and J by 3 bases, with 12 bases between. The CDR3 spans 15 residues.

In DNA form, the CDR3 reads TGTGCCAGCAGCCGCGGGTATAGAATAGGGCTCGGGGGTGAAAAACTGTTTTTT. Residues: CASSRGYRIGLGGEKLFF. This chain links TRBV3-1 (or the pseudogene TRBV3-2) with TRBJ1-4; tentatively, D is TRBD1 (5 bases). The V and J ends lost 4 bases and 7 bases respectively, with 25 bases between them. CDR3 length: 18 residues. The germline V gene encodes CDR1 LGHDT and CDR2 YNNKEL (reference sequence).

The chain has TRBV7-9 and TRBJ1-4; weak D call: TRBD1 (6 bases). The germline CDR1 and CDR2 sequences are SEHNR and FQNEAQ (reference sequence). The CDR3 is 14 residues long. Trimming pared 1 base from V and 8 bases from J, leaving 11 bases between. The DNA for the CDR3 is TGTGCCAGCAGCTTAGGGACAGTAAGGGAAAAACTGTTTTTT. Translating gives CASSLGTVREKLFF.

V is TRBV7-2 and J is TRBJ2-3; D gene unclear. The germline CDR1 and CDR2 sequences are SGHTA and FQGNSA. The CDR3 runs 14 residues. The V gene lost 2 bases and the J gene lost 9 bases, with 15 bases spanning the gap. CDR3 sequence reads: CASSLRSLARTQYF. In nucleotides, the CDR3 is TGTGCCAGCAGCTTAAGGAGCCTCGCGAGGACGCAGTATTTT.

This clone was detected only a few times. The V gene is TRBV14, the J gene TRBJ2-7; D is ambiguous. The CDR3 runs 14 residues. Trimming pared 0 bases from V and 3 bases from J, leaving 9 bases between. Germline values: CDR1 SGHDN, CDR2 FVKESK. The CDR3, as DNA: TGTGCCAGCAGCCAAGAGTTCGCGGTCTACGAGCAGTACTTC. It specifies CASSQEFAVYEQYF.

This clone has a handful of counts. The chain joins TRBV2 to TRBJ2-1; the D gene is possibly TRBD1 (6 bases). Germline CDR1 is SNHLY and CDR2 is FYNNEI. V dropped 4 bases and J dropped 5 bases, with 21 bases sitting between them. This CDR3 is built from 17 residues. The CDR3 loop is CASSGTDRIFLHNEQFF. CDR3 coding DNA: TGTGCCAGCAGTGGGACTGACAGGATCTTTCTTCACAATGAGCAGTTCTTC. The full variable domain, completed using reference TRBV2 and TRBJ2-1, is EPEVTQTPSHQVTQMGQEVILRCVPISNHLYFYWYRQILGQKVEFLVSFYNNEISEKSEIFDDQFSVERPDGSNFTLKIRSTKLEDSAMYFCASSGTDRIFLHNEQFFGPGTRLTVL.

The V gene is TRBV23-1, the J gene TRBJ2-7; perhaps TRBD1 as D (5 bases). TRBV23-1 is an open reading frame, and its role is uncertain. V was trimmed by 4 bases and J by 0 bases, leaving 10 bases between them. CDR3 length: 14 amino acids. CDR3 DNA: TGCGCCAGCAGTCTCCACAGGCACTCCTACGAGCAGTACTTC. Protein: CASSLHRHSYEQYF.

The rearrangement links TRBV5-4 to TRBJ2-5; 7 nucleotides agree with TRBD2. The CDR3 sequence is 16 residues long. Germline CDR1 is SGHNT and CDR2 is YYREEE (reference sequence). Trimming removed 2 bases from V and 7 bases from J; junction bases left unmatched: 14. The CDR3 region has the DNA TGTGCCAGCAGCTTAGGCGGCGACGCGACGGGAGGGACCCAGTACTTC. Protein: CASSLGGDATGGTQYF.

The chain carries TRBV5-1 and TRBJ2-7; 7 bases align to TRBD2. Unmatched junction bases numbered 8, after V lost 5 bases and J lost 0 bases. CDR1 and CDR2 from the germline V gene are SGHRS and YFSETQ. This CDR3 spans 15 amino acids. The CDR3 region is CASRSGGTLSYEQYF. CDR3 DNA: TGCGCCAGCAGGTCCGGGGGGACCCTCTCCTACGAGCAGTACTTC.

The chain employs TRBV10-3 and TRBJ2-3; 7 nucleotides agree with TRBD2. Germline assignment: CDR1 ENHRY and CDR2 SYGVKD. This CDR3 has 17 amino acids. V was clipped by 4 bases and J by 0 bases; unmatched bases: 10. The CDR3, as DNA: TGTGCCATCAGTGGGCGGCATGGGACTATCAGCACAGATACGCAGTATTTT. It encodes CAISGRHGTISTDTQYF.

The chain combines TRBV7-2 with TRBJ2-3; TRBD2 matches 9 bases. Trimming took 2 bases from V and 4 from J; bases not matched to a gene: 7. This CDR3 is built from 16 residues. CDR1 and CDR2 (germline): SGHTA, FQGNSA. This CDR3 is CASSLRGLAGADTQYF. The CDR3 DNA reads TGTGCCAGCAGCTTAAGGGGACTAGCTGGCGCAGATACGCAGTATTTT.

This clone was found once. CDR3 residues: CASSGLAGAQETQYF. Written as DNA, the CDR3 is TGTGCCAGCAGCGGACTAGCGGGGGCCCAAGAGACCCAGTACTTC. V usage is TRBV6-2 or TRBV6-3 and J usage is TRBJ2-5; 13 bases fit TRBD2. Germline assignment: CDR1 MNHEY and CDR2 SVGEGT. Unmatched junction bases numbered 2, after V lost 6 bases and J lost 1 base. The length of the CDR3 is 15 residues.

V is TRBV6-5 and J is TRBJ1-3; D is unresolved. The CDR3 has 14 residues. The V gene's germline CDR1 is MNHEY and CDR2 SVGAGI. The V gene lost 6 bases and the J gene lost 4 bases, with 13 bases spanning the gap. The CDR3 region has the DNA TGTGCCAGCAGCTACCGTGGAGACGGAAACACCATATATTTT. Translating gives CASSYRGDGNTIYF.

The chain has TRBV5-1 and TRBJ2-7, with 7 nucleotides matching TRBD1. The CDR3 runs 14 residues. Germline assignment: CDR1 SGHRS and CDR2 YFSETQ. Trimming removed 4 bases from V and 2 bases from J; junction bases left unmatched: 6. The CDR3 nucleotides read TGCGCCAGCAGCGATGGGACAGTACCCTACGAGCAGTACTTC. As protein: CASSDGTVPYEQYF.